A selection of T cell receptor beta chains follows, all from one sample in a study of beta chain features in type 1 diabetes. This table comes from immunoSEQ multiplex PCR, and its TCRdb copy is limited to in-frame clones, with some not included. The table includes approximately 300,000 clones, 9.5% to 11% detected once. Sequencing used naive CD4+ T cells from blood. All receptors derive from a woman aged 30 to 39 in good health. The CDR3 runs from the conserved cysteine through the conserved F or W. Each record gives: V gene, clone size, J gene, D gene, CDR3 protein, CDR3 DNA. D genes are given only for firm matches. The size of a clone is reported for some rows only, either as once, few or many, or as a class for expanded clones.

TRBV9	.	TRBJ2-7	TRBD2	CASSEGTSGRQGQYF	TGTGCCAGCAGCGAGGGGACTAGCGGGCGCCAAGGGCAGTACTTC
TRBV29-1	.	TRBJ2-2	.	CSVGDWKGELFF	TGCAGCGTTGGGGACTGGAAGGGGGAGCTGTTTTTT
TRBV7-8	.	TRBJ2-1	TRBD1	CASSLDLQGSSGYNEQFF	TGTGCCAGCAGTTTAGATTTACAGGGGTCGTCGGGATACAATGAGCAGTTCTTC
TRBV25-1	few	TRBJ1-1	TRBD1	CASSWDRGFITEAFF	TGTGCCAGCAGCTGGGACAGGGGTTTTATCACTGAAGCTTTCTTT
TRBV5-4	few	TRBJ2-1	.	CASSLASAGLFNEQFF	TGTGCCAGCAGCTTGGCAAGCGCGGGACTCTTCAATGAGCAGTTCTTC
TRBV5-6	.	TRBJ2-1	TRBD2	CASSVRGTSWFTNEQFF	TGTGCCAGCAGCGTAAGAGGGACTAGTTGGTTTACCAATGAGCAGTTCTTC
TRBV6-6	few	TRBJ2-3	TRBD2	CASSTPGGDTQYF	TGTGCCAGCAGTACCCCCGGGGGGGATACGCAGTATTTT
TRBV5-1	few	TRBJ2-1	TRBD1	CASSSTGLTYNEQFF	TGCGCCAGCAGCTCGACAGGGCTTACTTACAATGAGCAGTTCTTC
TRBV18	.	TRBJ2-7	.	CASSGQGGSYEQYF	TGTGCCAGCTCGGGGCAGGGAGGATCCTACGAGCAGTACTTC
TRBV6-5	once	TRBJ2-1	.	CASSYSYGSSYGEQFF	TGTGCCAGCAGTTACTCTTACGGGAGTTCCTATGGTGAGCAGTTCTTC
TRBV5-6	.	TRBJ2-5	TRBD2	CASSFYGLAGDHQETQYF	TGTGCCAGCAGCTTCTATGGACTAGCGGGAGACCACCAAGAGACCCAGTACTTC
TRBV11-3	.	TRBJ2-2	TRBD2	CASSFSGSTGELFF	TGTGCCAGCAGCTTCAGCGGGAGCACCGGGGAGCTGTTTTTT
TRBV5-1	.	TRBJ2-1	TRBD2	CASSLGLAGSSYNEQFF	TGCGCCAGCAGCCTGGGACTAGCGGGAAGCTCCTACAATGAGCAGTTCTTC
TRBV28	few	TRBJ2-5	.	CASALEGGIQETQYF	TGTGCCAGCGCCCTAGAGGGCGGAATACAAGAGACCCAGTACTTC
TRBV9	few	TRBJ1-2	TRBD1	CASSVTRTGNYGYTF	TGTGCCAGCAGCGTCACGAGGACAGGGAACTATGGCTACACCTTC
TRBV30	.	TRBJ2-1	.	CAWTGGVNNEQFF	TGTGCCTGGACTGGCGGGGTCAACAATGAGCAGTTCTTC
TRBV5-1	.	TRBJ2-7	TRBD1	CASSSGQVYEQYF	TGCGCCAGCAGCTCCGGACAGGTCTACGAGCAGTACTTC
TRBV6-1	.	TRBJ2-2	.	CASSEATLTVPFRNTGELFF	TGTGCCAGCAGTGAAGCTACGCTGACAGTGCCCTTTCGTAACACCGGGGAGCTGTTTTTT
TRBV6-6	few	TRBJ1-2	.	CASTRGLNYGYTF	TGTGCCAGCACCAGAGGACTAAACTATGGCTACACCTTC
TRBV18	few	TRBJ2-3	TRBD1	CASSPPKQGGITDTQYF	TGTGCCAGCTCACCACCTAAACAAGGGGGCATCACAGATACGCAGTATTTT
TRBV11-2	few	TRBJ2-7	TRBD2	CASSLQGGSYEQYF	TGTGCCAGCAGCTTACAGGGAGGGTCCTACGAGCAGTACTTC
TRBV5-8	few	TRBJ2-5	.	CASTRSRETQYF	TGTGCCAGCACCCGGTCACGGGAGACCCAGTACTTC
TRBV6-4	few	TRBJ2-7	.	CASSLQGFGEQYF	TGTGCCAGCAGTCTACAGGGCTTTGGCGAGCAGTACTTC
TRBV5-1	.	TRBJ1-2	.	CASSLDSGGPLGYTF	TGCGCCAGCAGCTTGGATAGCGGCGGCCCGTTGGGCTACACCTTC
TRBV4-2	.	TRBJ2-7	.	CASSQERLSYEQYF	TGTGCCAGCAGCCAAGAGAGACTCTCCTACGAGCAGTACTTC
TRBV7-3	few	TRBJ2-1	TRBD2	CASSSGTSGTTSSYNEQFF	TGTGCCAGCAGCTCCGGGACTAGCGGGACTACCAGCTCCTACAATGAGCAGTTCTTC
TRBV15	few	TRBJ2-6	.	CATSRDPGSGANVLTF	TGTGCCACCAGCAGAGATCCAGGCTCTGGGGCCAACGTCCTGACTTTC
TRBV9	.	TRBJ2-1	TRBD2	CASSVLAGVYNEQFF	TGTGCCAGCAGCGTCCTAGCGGGAGTCTACAATGAGCAGTTCTTC
TRBV9	few	TRBJ2-5	TRBD2	CASSVGLAGEETQYF	TGTGCCAGCAGCGTAGGACTAGCGGGAGAGGAGACCCAGTACTTC
TRBV29-1	.	TRBJ2-5	.	CSVSSAQETQYF	TGCAGCGTGTCCAGCGCCCAAGAGACCCAGTACTTC
TRBV6-5	.	TRBJ2-6	.	CASSYLDFGANVLTF	TGTGCCAGCAGTTACCTGGACTTTGGGGCCAACGTCCTGACTTTC
TRBV25-1	few	TRBJ1-4	TRBD1	CASSGRTGHEKLFF	TGTGCCAGCAGTGGCCGGACAGGTCATGAAAAACTGTTTTTT
TRBV7-2	.	TRBJ2-1	.	CASSRALAGLNNEQFF	TGTGCCAGCAGTCGGGCGCTAGCAGGACTAAACAATGAGCAGTTCTTC
TRBV5-1	.	TRBJ2-5	TRBD2	CASSLALEGLAGVETQYF	TGCGCCAGCAGTTTGGCGCTAGAAGGACTAGCGGGTGTAGAGACCCAGTACTTC
TRBV7-9	.	TRBJ1-1	.	CASSLSVGGTEAFF	TGTGCCAGCAGCTTATCGGTGGGAGGGACTGAAGCTTTCTTT
TRBV28	few	TRBJ2-7	.	CASSLEGSSYEQYF	TGTGCCAGCAGTTTGGAGGGTTCGTCCTACGAGCAGTACTTC
TRBV28	few	TRBJ2-1	.	CASSYLARSSYNEQFF	TGTGCCAGCAGTTACCTAGCTCGGAGCTCCTACAATGAGCAGTTCTTC
TRBV4-3	few	TRBJ1-2	.	CASSQDTQPYGYTF	TGCGCCAGCAGCCAGGACACACAGCCTTATGGCTACACCTTC
TRBV27	.	TRBJ2-3	.	CASRRRELSTDTQYF	TGTGCCAGCAGAAGACGGGAACTAAGCACAGATACGCAGTATTTT
TRBV28	few	TRBJ2-7	.	CASSLGGTGSSYEQYF	TGTGCCAGCAGTTTAGGCGGGACGGGTAGCTCCTACGAGCAGTACTTC
TRBV7-8	.	TRBJ2-5	.	CASSLAPDSLPVETQYF	TGTGCCAGCAGCTTAGCTCCGGACAGCTTGCCCGTGGAGACCCAGTACTTC
TRBV4-2	.	TRBJ2-2	TRBD2	CASSQEWRTSGITGELFF	TGTGCCAGCAGCCAGGAATGGCGGACTAGCGGGATAACCGGGGAGCTGTTTTTT
TRBV7-2	few	TRBJ1-1	.	CASSFQGNTEAFF	TGTGCCAGCAGCTTCCAGGGGAACACTGAAGCTTTCTTT
TRBV19	.	TRBJ2-7	TRBD2	CASSIGGTIYEQYF	TGTGCCAGTAGTATAGGCGGGACTATCTACGAGCAGTACTTC
TRBV9	.	TRBJ2-1	TRBD2	CASSVGREGYNEQFF	TGTGCCAGCAGCGTAGGGCGGGAGGGTTACAATGAGCAGTTCTTC
TRBV28	.	TRBJ2-3	.	CASSLATKSSSTDTQYF	TGTGCCAGCAGCTTAGCGACTAAATCATCTAGCACAGATACGCAGTATTTT
TRBV5-1	.	TRBJ2-1	TRBD2	CASSSQGTGLAGEVFF	TGCGCCAGCAGCTCTCAGGGGACGGGACTAGCGGGAGAGGTGTTCTTC
TRBV28	.	TRBJ2-4	TRBD2	CASSPRGVGNIQYF	TGTGCCAGCAGCCCCCGGGGGGTCGGAAACATTCAGTACTTC
TRBV15	few	TRBJ2-5	.	CATSRDSRQETQYF	TGTGCCACCAGCAGAGATAGCAGACAAGAGACCCAGTACTTC